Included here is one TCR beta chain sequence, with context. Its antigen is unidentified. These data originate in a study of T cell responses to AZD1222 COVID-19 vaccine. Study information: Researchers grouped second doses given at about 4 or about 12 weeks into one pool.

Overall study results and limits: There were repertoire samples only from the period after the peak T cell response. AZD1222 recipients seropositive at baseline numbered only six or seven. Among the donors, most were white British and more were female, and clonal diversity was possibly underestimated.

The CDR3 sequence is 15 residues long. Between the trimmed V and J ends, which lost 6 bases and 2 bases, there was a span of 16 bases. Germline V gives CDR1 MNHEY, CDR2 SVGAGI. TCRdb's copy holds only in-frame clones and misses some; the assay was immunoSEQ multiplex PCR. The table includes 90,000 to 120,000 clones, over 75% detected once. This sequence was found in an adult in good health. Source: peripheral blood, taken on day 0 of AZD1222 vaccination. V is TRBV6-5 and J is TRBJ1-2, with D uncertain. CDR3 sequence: CASSVRDQGNYGYTF. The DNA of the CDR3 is TGTGCCAGCAGCGTCAGAGATCAAGGAAACTATGGCTACACCTTC.